These 9 T cell receptor beta chains came from one sample sequenced in a study of blood T cells in healthy people across ages. Then a second PCR, running about 6 to 12 cycles, was carried out with a sample-barcoded 5' primer and a J-beta primer mix. From the 5' RACE reads, TCRdb called clonotypes with MiXCR, one entry per CDR3 protein. The table lists almost 1 million distinct CDR3 sequences, just over 50% of them singletons. The specimen sequenced was blood. The receptors here all came from a woman aged 60 to 75 in good health.

The rearrangement links TRBV4-3 to TRBJ2-5; 10 bases agree with TRBD1. The J call is in doubt because the DNA end fits TRBJ2-7 better. CDR1 LGHNA and CDR2 YSLEER come from the germline V gene. The CDR3 consists of 17 residues. The CDR3 loop is CASSQESSGQGVHEQYF. CDR3 sequence (DNA): TGCGCCAGCAGCCAAGAATCCTCCGGACAGGGGGTCCACGAGCAGTACTTC.

With respect to this clonotype: It may be a read error: a sequence one base away is much more abundant. The chain joins TRBV7-2 to TRBJ1-1, with D uncertain. This CDR3 has 14 amino acids. Germline V gene lookup returns CDR1 SGHTA and CDR2 FQGNSA. In nucleotides, the CDR3 is TGTGCCAGCAGCTTCACCCGTAAGCGCCCTGAAGTTTTCTTT. Translation: CASSFTRKRPEVFF.

This clonotype was detected a few times. V is TRBV15 and J is TRBJ1-1; a possible D gene is TRBD1 (5 bases). Between the trimmed V and J ends, which lost 7 bases and 5 bases, there was a span of 17 bases. Germline CDR1 reads LNHNV; CDR2 reads YYDKDF (reference sequence). The CDR3 runs to 14 residues. CDR3 residues: CATIPGPGETEAFF. CDR3 nucleotides: TGTGCCACCATACCGGGGCCGGGGGAAACTGAAGCTTTCTTT.

There are a few counts of this clonotype. The rearrangement uses TRBV3-1 and TRBJ2-3; 10 bases are a match to TRBD2. The CDR3 has 16 amino acids. The V gene's germline CDR1 is LGHDT and CDR2 YNNKEL (reference sequence). V dropped 2 bases and J dropped 5; count of bases not matched to a gene: 7. CDR3 residues: CASSQFVTSGKDTQYF. The CDR3 DNA reads as TGTGCCAGCAGCCAATTTGTAACTAGCGGGAAAGATACGCAGTATTTT.

The DNA for the CDR3 is TGTGCCAGCAGCCAAGGGACTAGCGGGAGGTATAGTCGCACAGATACGCAGTATTTT. Translating it yields CASSQGTSGRYSRTDTQYF. This chain links TRBV3-1 with TRBJ2-3; TRBD2 matches 14 bases. V gave up 1 base and J gave up 1 base; unmatched junction bases: 7. The CDR3 is made up of 19 amino acids. Looked up from germline, CDR1 is LGHDT and CDR2 is YNNKEL (reference sequence).

This clonotype has at least ten counts. The chain couples TRBV4-1 to TRBJ2-7; D is unclear. Germline V gives CDR1 MGHRA, CDR2 YSYEKL. The V end was cut by 3 bases, the J end by 7 bases, with 13 bases between. The CDR3 totals 13 residues. As DNA, the CDR3 is TGCGCCAGCAGCCAGTGGAGAACGGAGGAGCAGTACTTC. Protein: CASSQWRTEEQYF.

The count of this clonotype is one. The chain carries TRBV27 and TRBJ2-7; 9 bases line up with TRBD1. Germline-derived CDR1 and CDR2 are MNHEY and SMNVEV (reference sequence). The CDR3 is 14 amino acids. V dropped 8 bases and J dropped 3; count of bases not matched to a gene: 8. The CDR3 is CASSRDRELYEQYF. The CDR3 DNA reads TGTGCCAGCTCCCGGGACAGGGAACTCTACGAGCAGTACTTC.

This clonotype has only one observation. An end of the junction differs from the germline gene, which may be a read error. The gene calls are TRBV27 and TRBJ1-6; D is perhaps TRBD1 (6 bases). Germline V gives CDR1 MNHEY, CDR2 SMNVEV (reference sequence). The CDR3 is made up of 14 amino acids. In nucleotides, the CDR3 is TGTGCCAGCCGGTCGACAGGAGTAGATTCACCCCTCCTCTTT. This gives the protein CASRSTGVDSPLLF.

This clonotype was recorded a few times. The genes are TRBV29-1 and TRBJ2-3; a weak D match, TRBD2 (6 bases). Germline lookup yields CDR1 SQVTM and CDR2 ANQGSEA. V was shortened by 6 bases and J by 0 bases, with 13 bases between the two germline ends. The CDR3 spans 14 residues. CDR3 DNA sequence: TGCAGCGTAGAGCGGGCTCCTAGCACAGATACGCAGTATTTT. As protein: CSVERAPSTDTQYF.